Reported below is one TCR beta chain. Its antigen is not yet known. No clone much larger than this one lies a single base away; base qualities are absent. The sample originates from a study of beta chain features in type 1 diabetes (dated by TCRdb to 2016 to 2018). With regard to the full study: Patients and healthy donors did not differ in mean age, gender distribution, total cell number or subset yield. Naive and central memory subsets were obtained from all 28 donors, but regulatory and stem cell-like memory subsets were isolated from only 8 patients and roughly eight healthy donors. A total of roughly 100 million sorted cells were examined across all samples, and the number of cells per subset was strongly correlated with RNA yield. The study compared the TCRB repertoires of sorted circulating CD4+ T cell subsets in recently diagnosed type 1 diabetes patients with those in matched healthy donors. Study-wide conclusions, independent of this receptor: HLA sub-analyses involved small numbers of individuals, so any influence of HLA type on TCRB rearrangement remained unresolved. Because cDNA rather than genomic DNA was sequenced, highly expressing activated cells could have been over-represented, although no difference in activation and CD3 levels was found between groups. Naive, central memory and regulatory TCRB repertoires appeared to be more alike among patients than among healthy donors. Shorter templates might have been favored by PCR, but patient and control samples were amplified and corrected together, so both groups would have been affected equally by any skew. In all four CD4+ subsets, TCRB CDR3 length was moderately but significantly shorter in type 1 diabetes patients. Patients with type 1 diabetes made fewer insertions and deleted more nucleotides at VDJ recombination sites, implying thymic rearrangement abnormalities.

The entire amount of isolated RNA was reverse transcribed using the High Capacity cDNA Reverse Transcription Kit, so the sequenced TCRB transcripts were expressed ones. Naive, central memory and regulatory T cell samples underwent deep immunoSEQ sequencing, averaging about 3.5 million total reads per sample. After sorted cells were lysed in RLT buffer, RNA was extracted with DNase-treated RNeasy Micro or Mini kits, with the choice depending on cell number. To prevent cross-contamination, every cell subset was processed on its own, while patient and healthy donor samples were processed together. The immunoSEQ multiplex PCR was used to amplify TCRB sequences from cDNA, generating 87-bp fragments that spanned the CDR3 region. Sequencing of the amplicons was performed on the Illumina HiSeq platform. Per the authors' processing: PCR bias was computationally corrected using synthetic template baselines, reads within Hamming distance 2 were collapsed, and singletons that could not be merged were discarded. Reads were aligned against IMGT to assign V, D and J genes, CDR3 length and insertions or deletions at six rearrangement sites. Within each subset, clonotype counts were normalized to sorted cell number, and only after that were true diversity and Gini coefficients computed with the tcR R package. Repertoire sharing was quantified using the overlap coefficient calculated on TCRB nucleotide sequences. Out-of-frame TCRB sequences from naive cells were analyzed to stand in for the pre-selection repertoire. Drawn from immuneACCESS, this table holds only the in-frame rearrangements with V and J called that TCRdb kept. Clones are partly lost; checked studies trace under half to an unresolved V gene and leave the rest unexplained. The V and J calls and the clone size are those of that table, but D and trimming were determined from the DNA. The sample table contains hundreds of thousands of clones; only one count was recorded for 15% to 19% of them. The top ten clones comprise under 0.095% of the sample.

From each donor, a single peripheral blood sample of 100 to 150 mL on average was drawn into heparinised tubes. Naive, central memory, regulatory and stem cell-like memory CD4+ T cells were sorted on a BD FACSAria II using a panel including CD45RO, CCR7, CD25, CD127, CD95 and CD27. A purity above 98% was achieved for all sorted populations. PBMCs were isolated right away by Lymphoprep density gradient centrifugation and were stained directly, without culture. So that batch effects would be minimized, each experiment stained and sorted samples in pairs, pairing one healthy donor with one patient. The sequence came from a man aged 18 to 30 in good health. Sequences were obtained from naive CD4+ T cells from blood. The sample's cell subset or site, from its label and the paper: true naive CD4+ T cells.

Here the CDR3 is given as CASSQVAPGGNEQFF. At the DNA level, the sequence is TGTGCCAGTAGTCAGGTGGCCCCCGGCGGCAATGAGCAGTTCTTC. Recombination joined TRBV19 with TRBJ2-1, with the D gene not clear enough to name. V is pared back by 5 bases and J by 6 bases, with 17 bases lying between the germline termini. The germline V gene (reference sequence) gives CDR1 as LNHDA and CDR2 as SQIVND. The cysteine opens and the phenylalanine closes a CDR3 of 15 amino acids. Only the CDR3 DNA is retained, 45 bases long and in frame from the first base.